These 31 T cell receptor beta chains originate from one sample sequenced in a study of shared clonotypes between healthy human individuals. TCRdb's table, derived via immunoSEQ multiplex PCR, lists solely in-frame clones and lacks some. The repertoire holds a few million clones, with around 90% as singletons. Sequenced input: naive CD4+ T cells from PBMCs. Subset meaning: CD45RA+ positively selected. All receptors derive from a young man in good health. Some clones in this sample may be carry-over from other donors' samples.

This clone showed up just once. The gene calls are TRBV19 and TRBJ1-5; D is undetermined. Germline V gene data show CDR1 as LNHDA and CDR2 as SQIVND (reference sequence). CDR3 size: 17 residues. V was trimmed by 2 bases and J by 5 bases, leaving 19 bases between them. The CDR3 sequence is CASSIRSIGREDQPQHF. CDR3 DNA: TGTGCCAGTAGTATACGCTCGATCGGGAGGGAGGATCAGCCCCAGCATTTT. Full variable domain (remainder filled in from reference TRBV19 and TRBJ1-5): DGGITQSPKYLFRKEGQNVTLSCEQNLNHDAMYWYRQDPGQGLRLIYYSQIVNDFQKGDIAEGYSVSREKKESFPLTVTSAQKNPTAFYLCASSIRSIGREDQPQHFGDGTRLSIL.

The rearrangement links TRBV11-2 to TRBJ1-1; 10 bases match TRBD1. The CDR3 runs to 17 residues. V lost 1 base to trimming and J lost 1 base; unmatched junction nucleotides: 6. CDR1 and CDR2 (germline): SGHAT, FQNNGV. The CDR3 is CASSLGDRGLPNTEAFF. The CDR3 bases are TGTGCCAGCAGCTTAGGGGACAGGGGCCTACCGAACACTGAAGCTTTCTTT.

Concerning this clone: At the DNA level, this CDR3 is encoded by other sequences in the same sample as well. The chain is built from TRBV19 and TRBJ1-2; no clear D. The ends were cut back, 1 base at V and 0 bases at J, with 6 bases in the middle. Germline CDR1 and CDR2: LNHDA and SQIVND (reference sequence). This CDR3 comprises 14 residues. As DNA, the CDR3 is TGTGCCAGTAGTATAGGTCGAGCTAACTATGGCTACACCTTC. Translation gives CASSIGRANYGYTF.

The chain combines TRBV2 with TRBJ2-6, with TRBD1 matching 8 bases. This CDR3 region has 15 residues. The germline V gene has CDR1 SNHLY and CDR2 FYNNEI. With 4 bases clipped from V and 2 bases from J, the junction kept 1 base outside the gene matches. CDR3 amino acids: CASSVQGAGANVLTF. The CDR3 nucleotides are TGTGCCAGCAGTGTACAGGGGGCTGGGGCCAACGTCCTGACTTTC.

This clone has just one count. The chain has TRBV11-2 and TRBJ2-5; tentative D call: TRBD2 (5 bases). The CDR3 consists of 15 residues. Looked up from germline, CDR1 is SGHAT and CDR2 is FQNNGV. Trimming shortened V by 5 bases and J by 5 bases, and 18 bases separated the two germline ends. The CDR3 DNA sequence: TGTGCCAGCAGCCCCCGGACTGGAACCGGGGAGACCCAGTACTTC. Translating gives CASSPRTGTGETQYF.

This chain's CDR3 is CASSVAGTSAILNTGELFF. DNA of the CDR3: TGTGCCAGCAGCGTAGCTGGGACTAGCGCGATTCTGAACACCGGGGAGCTGTTTTTT. The genes are TRBV9 and TRBJ2-2, with 10 bases matching TRBD2. This CDR3 spans 19 amino acids. Germline lookup yields CDR1 SGDLS and CDR2 YYNGEE. Germline trimming cut 0 bases from V and 1 base from J; bases unmatched to any gene: 9.

This chain joins TRBV11-3 and TRBJ2-7, with D possibly being TRBD2 (5 bases). Looked up from germline, CDR1 is SGHNT and CDR2 is YENEEA. This CDR3 region has 13 residues. The V and J ends lost 5 bases and 3 bases respectively, with 11 bases between them. The CDR3 loop is CASSAGINYEQYF. Here the CDR3 DNA reads TGTGCCAGCAGCGCCGGGATCAACTACGAGCAGTACTTC.

The CDR3 DNA reads as TGTGCCAGCAGTTTAAAGGACAGGGCAAGCACAGATACGCAGTATTTT. This sequence encodes CASSLKDRASTDTQYF. V gene TRBV28 combines with J gene TRBJ2-3, with 8 bases aligning to TRBD1. The CDR3 is 16 amino acids. After removal of 2 bases from V and 0 bases from J, the junction contained 4 bases not matched to a gene. CDR1 is MDHEN and CDR2 is SYDVKM in the germline V gene.

The chain is built from TRBV29-1 and TRBJ2-3, with 8 bases identical to TRBD1. CDR1 SQVTM and CDR2 ANQGSEA come from the germline V gene. V lost 4 bases and J lost 1; bases outside the gene matches: 1. This CDR3 has 13 amino acids. CDR3 region: CSVAQGGTDTQYF. The CDR3, as DNA: TGCAGCGTTGCACAGGGGGGCACAGATACGCAGTATTTT.

The rearrangement joins TRBV6-6 to TRBJ1-4; D is perhaps TRBD1 (5 bases). Germline V lookup: CDR1 MNHNY, CDR2 SVGAGI (reference sequence). This CDR3 has 14 residues. V was cut by 6 bases and J by 4 bases, with 12 bases left in between. CDR3 sequence: CASRPDSRNEKLFF. The CDR3 DNA reads as TGTGCCAGCAGGCCAGACAGCCGTAATGAAAAACTGTTTTTT.

This clone was observed a few times. Other DNA sequences of this sample code for an identical CDR3. V gene TRBV28 combines with J gene TRBJ2-5; no firm D call. The CDR3 sequence is 11 residues long. Germline V gives CDR1 MDHEN, CDR2 SYDVKM. Trimming shortened V by 2 bases and J by 4 bases, and 2 bases separated the two germline ends. In nucleotides, the CDR3 is TGTGCCAGCAGTTTAAGAGAGACCCAGTACTTC. Protein product: CASSLRETQYF.

This chain links TRBV7-3 with TRBJ2-6; D remains ambiguous. V was cut by 1 base and J by 4 bases, with 2 bases left in between. The CDR3 runs 13 residues. Germline CDR1 SGHTA, CDR2 FQGTGA. The CDR3 DNA is TGTGCCAGCAGCTTAAGAGGGGCCAACGTCCTGACTTTC. It encodes CASSLRGANVLTF.

The genes are TRBV6-1 and TRBJ2-7; a weak D match, TRBD2 (5 bases). Between the trimmed V and J ends, which lost 6 bases and 2 bases, there was a span of 11 bases. Looked up from germline, CDR1 is MNHNS and CDR2 is SASEGT. CDR3 size: 13 residues. For the CDR3, the DNA is TGTGCCAGCAGGGGGAGCCCCACCTACGAGCAGTACTTC. As protein: CASRGSPTYEQYF.

This rearrangement joins TRBV7-9 to TRBJ2-3; TRBD2 matches at 16 bases. Trimming at V came to 5 bases and at J to 0 bases, leaving 5 bases not matched to a gene. This CDR3 contains 18 residues. The germline gives CDR1 SEHNR, CDR2 FQNEAQ (reference sequence). CDR3 in amino acids: CASSPPGLAGGSTDTQYF. In nucleotides, the CDR3 is TGTGCCAGCAGCCCACCGGGACTAGCGGGAGGGAGCACAGATACGCAGTATTTT.

This chain uses TRBV15 with TRBJ1-1; D unclear. The ends were cut back, 2 bases at V and 7 bases at J, with 8 bases in the middle. CDR1 LNHNV and CDR2 YYDKDF come from the germline V gene (reference sequence). The length of the CDR3 is 12 residues. As DNA, the CDR3 is TGTGCCACCAGCAGACCCTTCGGTGAAGCTTTCTTT. It is translated as CATSRPFGEAFF.

This clone appeared a single time. This chain links TRBV6-5 with TRBJ1-1; D is unclear. This CDR3 spans 16 amino acids. Between the trimmed V and J ends, which lost 2 bases and 3 bases, there was a span of 16 bases. The germline CDR1 and CDR2 sequences are MNHEY and SVGAGI. DNA for the CDR3: TGTGCCAGCAGTTACCCCCCCGGAGGTTCCCACACTGAAGCTTTCTTT. Protein sequence: CASSYPPGGSHTEAFF.

About this clone itself: The identical CDR3 is also encoded by other nucleotide sequences in the sample. This chain connects TRBV7-9 to TRBJ1-2; 7 bases agree with TRBD1. The CDR3 is made up of 14 amino acids. After removal of 5 bases from V and 1 base from J, the junction contained 4 bases not matched to a gene. Germline-derived CDR1 and CDR2 are SEHNR and FQNEAQ (reference sequence). CDR3 amino acids: CASSPPGGNYGYTF. The CDR3 coding sequence is TGTGCCAGCAGCCCGCCAGGGGGTAACTATGGCTACACCTTC.

The V gene is TRBV5-1, the J gene TRBJ2-7, with 9 bases identical to TRBD1. The V and J ends lost 7 bases and 6 bases, in that order; junction bases with no gene match: 8. CDR1 is SGHRS and CDR2 is YFSETQ in the germline V gene. CDR3 size: 13 residues. This CDR3 reads CASRDRGWSEQYF. DNA of the CDR3: TGCGCCAGCCGAGACAGGGGGTGGAGCGAGCAGTACTTC.

The chain links TRBV6-4 to TRBJ1-4; the match to TRBD1 covers 8 bases. V lost 5 bases to trimming and J lost 8 bases; unmatched junction nucleotides: 10. CDR1 is MRHNA and CDR2 is SNTAGT in the germline V gene. The CDR3 is made up of 15 amino acids. The CDR3 reads CASSTSGGANEKLFF. The DNA for the CDR3 is TGTGCCAGCAGTACATCAGGGGGCGCGAACGAAAAACTGTTTTTT.

This sequence joins TRBV18 and TRBJ1-2; TRBD1 agrees at 9 bases. CDR1 is KGHSH and CDR2 is LQKENI in the germline V gene. The CDR3 is 15 residues long. Trimming at V came to 1 base and at J to 8 bases, leaving 8 bases not matched to a gene. CDR3 DNA sequence: TGTGCCAGCTCACCACTAAAACAGGGGGCGGAAGGCTACACCTTC. It specifies CASSPLKQGAEGYTF.

Points on this clone: Additional DNA sequences in this sample encode the identical CDR3. This rearrangement joins TRBV11-2 to TRBJ2-2; D not certain. V shed 1 base and J shed 2 bases, with 2 bases lying between them. The CDR3 length is 13 residues. Germline V CDR1 and CDR2: SGHAT, FQNNGV. The CDR3 nucleotides read TGTGCCAGCAGCTTAGTTAACACCGGGGAGCTGTTTTTT. This codes for CASSLVNTGELFF.

The gene calls are TRBV29-1 and TRBJ1-2; D perhaps matches TRBD1 (6 bases). The CDR3 is 12 amino acids. V shed 4 bases and J shed 3 bases, with 9 bases lying between them. The germline gives CDR1 SQVTM, CDR2 ANQGSEA. The CDR3 coding sequence is TGCAGCGTTGTCTACAGGGACTATGGCTACACCTTC. As protein: CSVVYRDYGYTF.

This chain connects TRBV4-3 to TRBJ2-1, with 12 nucleotides matching TRBD2. J lost 0 bases, V lost 4 bases, and 13 bases had no gene match. CDR1 and CDR2 (germline): LGHNA, YSLEER. The CDR3 covers 20 residues. This CDR3 reads CASSPRGLAGTVSSYNEQFF. The CDR3 coding sequence is TGCGCCAGCAGCCCCAGAGGACTAGCGGGAACCGTGAGCTCCTACAATGAGCAGTTCTTC.

The rearrangement links TRBV28 to TRBJ2-7; a possible D gene is TRBD1 (6 bases). Germline V gene sequence: CDR1 MDHEN, CDR2 SYDVKM. CDR3 length: 13 amino acids. Trimming removed 5 bases from V and 1 base from J, with 9 bases in between. The CDR3 DNA sequence: TGTGCCAGCAGTATGGGACAATCCTACGAGCAGTACTTC. As protein: CASSMGQSYEQYF.

The chain links TRBV11-1 to TRBJ2-1; no clear D. The CDR3 runs to 17 residues. Trimming took 6 bases from V and 0 from J, leaving 18 bases between them. Germline CDR1 is SGHAT and CDR2 is FQDESV (reference sequence). CDR3 DNA sequence: TGTGCCAGCAGACCCTACTTGGACCAGACCTCCTACAATGAGCAGTTCTTC. It yields the protein CASRPYLDQTSYNEQFF.

The chain joins TRBV4-2 to TRBJ2-7; D is perhaps TRBD1 (6 bases). The CDR3 has 17 amino acids. V dropped 0 bases and J dropped 2 bases, with 17 bases sitting between them. Germline V CDR1 and CDR2: LGHNA, YNFKEQ. The CDR3 here is CASSQDVRQAYAYEQYF. In DNA form, the CDR3 reads TGTGCCAGCAGCCAAGATGTCAGACAGGCATACGCCTACGAGCAGTACTTC.

This chain links TRBV15 with TRBJ2-3; D may be TRBD1 (5 bases). Germline V gives CDR1 LNHNV, CDR2 YYDKDF (reference sequence). The CDR3 covers 14 residues. V gave up 6 bases and J gave up 1 base, with 11 bases separating them. This CDR3 reads CATSQGMGTDTQYF. DNA for the CDR3: TGTGCCACCAGTCAGGGAATGGGCACAGATACGCAGTATTTT.

The V gene is TRBV18, the J gene TRBJ1-2, with D uncertain. The V end was cut by 3 bases, the J end by 0 bases, with 8 bases between. This CDR3 has 14 amino acids. Germline assignment: CDR1 KGHSH and CDR2 LQKENI. Here the CDR3 DNA reads TGTGCCAGCTCACCGGGTAGCACTAACTATGGCTACACCTTC. This encodes CASSPGSTNYGYTF.

The chain recombines TRBV5-1 with TRBJ1-4, with D possibly matching TRBD1 (6 bases). V was trimmed by 4 bases and J by 8 bases, leaving 18 bases between them. The CDR3 loop spans 15 amino acids. CDR1 SGHRS and CDR2 YFSETQ come from the germline V gene. The CDR3 loop reads CASSVGQPGGEKLFF. The CDR3 coding sequence is TGCGCCAGCAGCGTGGGACAACCTGGAGGGGAAAAACTGTTTTTT.

The gene calls are TRBV5-6 and TRBJ2-1; 9 bases line up with TRBD1. J was trimmed by 8 bases and V by 3 bases; bases with no gene match: 3. Germline lookup yields CDR1 SGHDT and CDR2 YYEEEE. The CDR3 sequence is 13 residues long. The CDR3 region is CASSWDRVYEQFF. CDR3 sequence (DNA): TGTGCCAGCAGCTGGGACAGGGTTTATGAGCAGTTCTTC. The entire variable domain, with the rest obtained from reference TRBV5-6 and TRBJ2-1, is as follows: DAGVTQSPTHLIKTRGQQVTLRCSPKSGHDTVSWYQQALGQGPQFIFQYYEEEERQRGNFPDRFSGHQFPNYSSELNVNALLLGDSALYLCASSWDRVYEQFFGPGTRLTVL.

This clone was detected once. The V gene is TRBV15, the J gene TRBJ1-5, with D possibly being TRBD1 (5 bases). The V and J ends lost 0 bases and 6 bases respectively, with 12 bases between them. CDR1 LNHNV and CDR2 YYDKDF come from the germline V gene (reference sequence). The CDR3 covers 15 residues. The CDR3 DNA follows: TGTGCCACCAGCAGAGAAATTGGGGGGGTTCAGCCCCAGCATTTT. Residues: CATSREIGGVQPQHF.